The clone carrying this TCR beta chain was observed a handful of times. The antigen is unknown. The data belong to a study of vaccination and CD4 T cells after COVID-19. Study-wide background: The study enrolled six male and four female convalescents, two of whom were Hispanic. Post-vaccination samples were procured at a median of approximately 72 days following dose two (range 14 to 241).

Germline loops: CDR1 ENHRY, CDR2 SYGVKD. The CDR3 has 15 amino acids. Trimming shortened V by 8 bases and J by 2 bases, and 18 bases separated the two germline ends. Treatment: roughly 11-day PBMC culture with coronavirus spike peptide pools or control peptides (ViraFEST assay). Peptide-pool expansion of antigen-specific T cells preceded TCR sequencing in ViraFEST. Cultured CD4+ T-cell DNA underwent Oncomine TCR Beta short-read sequencing. MiXCR was run by TCRdb on the PCR reads, yielding one entry per CDR3 protein. The sample lists 11,000 to 15,000 distinct CDR3 sequences, around 26% occurring once. Findings of the study overall: In convalescent patients, 304 of 307 vaccine-specific clones were mono-reactive for SARS-CoV-2 spike.

Sequenced material: CD4+ T cells from blood, cultured in vitro. V is TRBV10-3 and J is TRBJ2-5; D may be TRBD1 (6 bases). The TCR sequence derives from a human donor who had recovered from COVID-19. The CDR3 loop reads CAIARTGSPQETQYF. CDR3 coding DNA: TGTGCCATCGCAAGAACAGGGTCCCCACAAGAGACCCAGTACTTC.